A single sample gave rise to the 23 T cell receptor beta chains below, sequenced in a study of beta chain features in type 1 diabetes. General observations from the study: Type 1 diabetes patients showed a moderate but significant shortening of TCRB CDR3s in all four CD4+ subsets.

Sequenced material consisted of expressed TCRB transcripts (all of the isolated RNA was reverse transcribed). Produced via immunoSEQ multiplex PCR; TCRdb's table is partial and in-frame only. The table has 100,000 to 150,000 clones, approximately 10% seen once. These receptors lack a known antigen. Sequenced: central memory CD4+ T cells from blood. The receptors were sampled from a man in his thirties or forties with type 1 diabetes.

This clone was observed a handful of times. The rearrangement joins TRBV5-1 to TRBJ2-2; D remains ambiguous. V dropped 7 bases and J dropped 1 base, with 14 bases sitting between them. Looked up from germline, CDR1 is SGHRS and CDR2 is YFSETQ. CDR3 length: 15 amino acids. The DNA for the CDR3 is TGCGCCAGCCGCCTGTCTTCGGGGAACACCGGGGAGCTGTTTTTT. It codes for CASRLSSGNTGELFF.

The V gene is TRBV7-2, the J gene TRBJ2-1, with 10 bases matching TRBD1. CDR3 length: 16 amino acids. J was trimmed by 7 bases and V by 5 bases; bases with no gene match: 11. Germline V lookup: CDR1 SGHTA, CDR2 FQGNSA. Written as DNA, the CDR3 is TGTGCCAGCAGCCCCCAGGGGGACAGGGGACGAAATGAGCAGTTCTTC. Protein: CASSPQGDRGRNEQFF.

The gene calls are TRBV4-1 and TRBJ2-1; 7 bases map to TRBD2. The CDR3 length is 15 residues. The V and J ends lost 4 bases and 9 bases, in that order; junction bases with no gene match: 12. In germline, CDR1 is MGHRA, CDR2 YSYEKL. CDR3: CASSPLGAGKAEQFF. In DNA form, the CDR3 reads TGCGCCAGCAGCCCTCTCGGAGCGGGGAAGGCTGAGCAGTTCTTC.

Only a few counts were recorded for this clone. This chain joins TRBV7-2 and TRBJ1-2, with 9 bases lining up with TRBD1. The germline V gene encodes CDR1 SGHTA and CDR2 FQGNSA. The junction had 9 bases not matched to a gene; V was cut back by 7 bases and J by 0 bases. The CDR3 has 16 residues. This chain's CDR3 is CASTSGGTGTNYGYTF. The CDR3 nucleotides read TGTGCCAGCACCTCCGGAGGGACAGGGACTAACTATGGCTACACCTTC.

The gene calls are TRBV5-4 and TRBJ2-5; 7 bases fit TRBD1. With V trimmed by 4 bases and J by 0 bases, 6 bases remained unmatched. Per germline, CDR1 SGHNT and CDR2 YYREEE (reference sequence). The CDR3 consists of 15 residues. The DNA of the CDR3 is TGTGCCAGCAGCCCCCGACAGGGAGACCAAGAGACCCAGTACTTC. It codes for CASSPRQGDQETQYF.

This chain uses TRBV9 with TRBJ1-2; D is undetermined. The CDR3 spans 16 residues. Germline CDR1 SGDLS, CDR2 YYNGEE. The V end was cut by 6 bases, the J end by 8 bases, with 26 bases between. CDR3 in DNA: TGTGCCAGCACCCCCCAAAGCCGTGCTACCCTTCTCGGCTACACCTTC. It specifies CASTPQSRATLLGYTF.

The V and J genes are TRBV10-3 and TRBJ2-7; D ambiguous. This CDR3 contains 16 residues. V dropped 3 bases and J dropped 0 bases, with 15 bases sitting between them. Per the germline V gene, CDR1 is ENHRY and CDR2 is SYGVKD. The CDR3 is CAISDPSYSNSYEQYF. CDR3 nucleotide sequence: TGTGCCATCAGTGACCCCTCTTACAGCAACTCCTACGAGCAGTACTTC.

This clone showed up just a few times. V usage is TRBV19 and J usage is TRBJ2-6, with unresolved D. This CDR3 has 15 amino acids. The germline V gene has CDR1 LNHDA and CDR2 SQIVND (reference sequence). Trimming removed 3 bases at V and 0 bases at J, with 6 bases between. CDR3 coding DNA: TGTGCCAGTAGTATGCAGCGCTCTGGGGCCAACGTCCTGACTTTC. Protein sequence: CASSMQRSGANVLTF.

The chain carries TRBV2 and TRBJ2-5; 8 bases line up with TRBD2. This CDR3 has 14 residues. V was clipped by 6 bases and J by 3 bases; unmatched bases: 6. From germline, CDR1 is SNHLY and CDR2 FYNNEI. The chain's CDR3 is CASSASGGEETQYF. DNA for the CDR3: TGTGCCAGCAGCGCTTCGGGGGGGGAAGAGACCCAGTACTTC.

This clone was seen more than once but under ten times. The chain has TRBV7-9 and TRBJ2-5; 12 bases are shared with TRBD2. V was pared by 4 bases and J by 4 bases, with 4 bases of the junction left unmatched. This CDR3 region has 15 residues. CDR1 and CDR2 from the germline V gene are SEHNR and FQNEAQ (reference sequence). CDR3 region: CASSSGLAGTETQYF. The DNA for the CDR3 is TGTGCCAGCAGCTCAGGACTAGCGGGAACAGAGACCCAGTACTTC.

In DNA form, the CDR3 reads TGCGCCAGCAGCTTGTATCGGGAGACCCAGTACTTC. This translates into CASSLYRETQYF. V gene TRBV5-1 combines with J gene TRBJ2-5; D uncertain. The germline V gene encodes CDR1 SGHRS and CDR2 YFSETQ. The CDR3 contains 12 residues. V was shortened by 1 base and J by 5 bases, with 6 bases between the two germline ends.

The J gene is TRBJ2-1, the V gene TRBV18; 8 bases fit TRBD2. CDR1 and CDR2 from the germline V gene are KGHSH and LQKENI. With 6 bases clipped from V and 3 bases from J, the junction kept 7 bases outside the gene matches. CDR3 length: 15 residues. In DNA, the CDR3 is TGTGCCAGCTCGTTAACTAGCGGACGCTACAATGAGCAGTTCTTC. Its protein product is CASSLTSGRYNEQFF.

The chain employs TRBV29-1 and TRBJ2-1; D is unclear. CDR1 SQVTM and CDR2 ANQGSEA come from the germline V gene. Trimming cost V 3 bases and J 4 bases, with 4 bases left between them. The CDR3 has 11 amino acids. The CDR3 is CSVERYNEQFF. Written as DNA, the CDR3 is TGCAGCGTTGAGAGGTACAATGAGCAGTTCTTC.

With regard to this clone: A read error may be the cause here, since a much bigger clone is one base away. CDR3: CASSIQGYGYTF. CDR3 sequence (DNA): TGTGCCAGCAGCATACAGGGCTATGGCTACACCTTC. V usage is TRBV5-4 and J usage is TRBJ1-2; D might be TRBD1 (6 bases). Germline V gene lookup returns CDR1 SGHNT and CDR2 YYREEE (reference sequence). Trimming removed 4 bases from V and 4 bases from J, with 8 bases in between. The CDR3 is made up of 12 amino acids.

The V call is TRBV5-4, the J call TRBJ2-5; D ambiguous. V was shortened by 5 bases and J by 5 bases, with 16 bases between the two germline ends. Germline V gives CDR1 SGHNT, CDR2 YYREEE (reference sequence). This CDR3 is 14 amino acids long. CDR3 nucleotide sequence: TGTGCCAGCAGTGACACGACATCTTTGGAGACCCAGTACTTC. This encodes CASSDTTSLETQYF.

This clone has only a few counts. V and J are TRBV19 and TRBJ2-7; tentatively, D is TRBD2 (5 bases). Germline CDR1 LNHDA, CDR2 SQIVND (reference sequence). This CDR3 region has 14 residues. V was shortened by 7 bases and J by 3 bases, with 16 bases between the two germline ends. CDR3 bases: TGTGCCAGTATGGGCCCGGGGAATGGCTACGAGCAGTACTTC. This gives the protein CASMGPGNGYEQYF.

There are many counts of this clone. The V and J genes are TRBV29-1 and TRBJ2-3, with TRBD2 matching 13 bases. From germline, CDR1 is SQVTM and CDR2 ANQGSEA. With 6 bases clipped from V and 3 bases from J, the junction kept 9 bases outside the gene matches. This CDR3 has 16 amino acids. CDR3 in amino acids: CSVAGTSGATTDTQYF. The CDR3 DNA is TGCAGCGTGGCCGGGACTAGCGGGGCAACGACAGATACGCAGTATTTT.

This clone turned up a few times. In DNA, the CDR3 is TGTGCCAGCAGCCCTAATTCCGCCCCAGAGACCCAGTACTTC. Protein product: CASSPNSAPETQYF. This chain joins TRBV7-6 and TRBJ2-5; D gene ambiguous. This CDR3 region has 14 residues. Trimming stripped 5 bases from V and 4 bases from J, with 14 bases between. The germline gives CDR1 SGHVS, CDR2 FNYEAQ.

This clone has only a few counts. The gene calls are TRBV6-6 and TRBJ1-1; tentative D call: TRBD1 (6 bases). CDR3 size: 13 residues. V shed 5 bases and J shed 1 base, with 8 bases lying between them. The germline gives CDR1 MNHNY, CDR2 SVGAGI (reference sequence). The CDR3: CASSQQGNTEAFF. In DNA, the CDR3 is TGTGCCAGCAGTCAACAGGGGAACACTGAAGCTTTCTTT.

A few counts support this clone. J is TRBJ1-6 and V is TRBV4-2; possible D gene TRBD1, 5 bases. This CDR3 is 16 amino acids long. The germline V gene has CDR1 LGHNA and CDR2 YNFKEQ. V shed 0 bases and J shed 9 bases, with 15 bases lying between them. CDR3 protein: CASSQDPAGSSSPLHF. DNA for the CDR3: TGTGCCAGCAGCCAAGATCCGGCAGGGTCTAGTTCACCCCTCCACTTT.

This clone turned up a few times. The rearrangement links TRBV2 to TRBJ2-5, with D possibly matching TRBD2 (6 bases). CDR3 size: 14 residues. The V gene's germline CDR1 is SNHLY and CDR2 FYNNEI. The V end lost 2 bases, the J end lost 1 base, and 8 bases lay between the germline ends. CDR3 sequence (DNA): TGTGCCAGCAGTGAATTGACTAGCCAAGAGACCCAGTACTTC. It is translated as CASSELTSQETQYF. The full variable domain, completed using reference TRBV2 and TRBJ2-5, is EPEVTQTPSHQVTQMGQEVILRCVPISNHLYFYWYRQILGQKVEFLVSFYNNEISEKSEIFDDQFSVERPDGSNFTLKIRSTKLEDSAMYFCASSELTSQETQYFGPGTRLLVL.

CDR3 loop: CASSENDRGRGETQYF. The CDR3 DNA reads TGTGCCAGCAGTGAAAATGACCGGGGTCGCGGTGAGACCCAGTACTTC. This rearrangement joins TRBV25-1 to TRBJ2-5; TRBD2 is a possible D gene (5 bases). The CDR3 has 16 amino acids. CDR1 is MGHDK and CDR2 is SYGVNS in the germline V gene. V was shortened by 2 bases and J by 5 bases, with 18 bases between the two germline ends.

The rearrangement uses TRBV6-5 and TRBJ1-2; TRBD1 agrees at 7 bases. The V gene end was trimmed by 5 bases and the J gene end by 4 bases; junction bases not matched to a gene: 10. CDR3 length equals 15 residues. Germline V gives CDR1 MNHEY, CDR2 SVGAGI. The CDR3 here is CASSSKTGAGYGYTF. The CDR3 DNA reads TGTGCCAGCAGTAGTAAAACAGGGGCTGGCTATGGCTACACCTTC.